A selection of T cell receptor beta chains follows, all from one sample in a study of CD8 T cells in Susac syndrome. TCRdb recomputed calls from the immunoSEQ multiplex PCR reads with MiXCR, one row per CDR3 protein. The table lists about 190,000 distinct CDR3 sequences, roughly 92% of them singletons. The sample taken for sequencing was CD4+ T cells from PBMCs. These receptors all come from a human donor in good health. Both conserved end residues are part of each CDR3. A D gene is named only where the DNA matches it firmly. A row's size may be missing; if present it is once, few, many or a size class.

TRBV28	TRBJ2-5	-	-	CASSLNQETQYF	TGTGCCAGCAGTTTGAACCAAGAGACCCAGTACTTC
TRBV3-1	TRBJ1-1	-	-	CASTPQPLNTEAFF	TGTGCCAGCACCCCACAACCACTGAACACTGAAGCTTTCTTT
TRBV12-3/TRBV12-4	TRBJ2-4	-	-	CASSLRGLSKNIQYF	TGTGCCAGCAGTTTACGGGGGCTGAGCAAAAACATTCAGTACTTC
TRBV2	TRBJ1-6	-	-	CASSEAWASPLHF	TGTGCCAGCAGTGAAGCGTGGGCATCCCCCCTCCACTTT
TRBV7-3	TRBJ2-7	-	-	CASSLSGLGYEQYF	TGTGCCAGCAGCTTAAGTGGATTAGGCTACGAGCAGTACTTC
TRBV7-3	TRBJ2-1	-	-	CASSAKPSRDGEQFF	TGTGCCAGCAGCGCTAAGCCCTCTAGAGATGGTGAGCAGTTCTTC
TRBV29-1	TRBJ2-5	TRBD1	once	CSVEGRDRGVETQYF	TGCAGCGTTGAAGGGCGGGACAGGGGGGTGGAGACCCAGTACTTC
TRBV7-2	TRBJ2-2	TRBD1	-	CASSIRQGGSTGELFF	TGTGCCAGCAGCATACGACAGGGGGGGAGCACCGGGGAGCTGTTTTTT
TRBV18	TRBJ1-2	-	-	CASSPSGQLPRYGYTF	TGTGCCAGCTCACCATCGGGACAACTACCCCGCTATGGCTACACCTTC
TRBV3-1	TRBJ1-2	-	-	CASSQTDDTNYGYTF	TGTGCCAGCAGCCAAACGGACGATACTAACTATGGCTACACCTTC
TRBV11-2	TRBJ2-1	TRBD1	-	CASSPGTGGHEQFF	TGTGCCAGCAGCCCCGGGACAGGGGGTCATGAGCAGTTCTTC
TRBV23-1	TRBJ1-6	-	-	CASTFGDTGRDSPLHF	TGCGCCAGCACATTTGGGGATACCGGCAGAGATTCACCCCTCCACTTT
TRBV18	TRBJ2-3	TRBD2	-	CASSSSAGGLPGTDTQYF	TGTGCCAGCTCATCCTCAGCGGGGGGCCTTCCGGGCACAGATACGCAGTATTTT
TRBV18	TRBJ1-6	-	once	CASSRGGSNSPLHF	TGTGCCAGCTCACGTGGGGGGAGTAATTCACCCCTCCACTTT
TRBV2	TRBJ2-1	-	-	CASRRAVSYNEQFF	TGTGCCAGCCGGAGGGCGGTCTCCTACAATGAGCAGTTCTTC
TRBV15	TRBJ1-6	-	-	CATTAMWQDNSPLHF	TGTGCCACCACCGCAATGTGGCAGGATAATTCACCCCTCCACTTT
TRBV7-2	TRBJ1-2	-	-	CASSSAGGKANYGYTF	TGTGCCAGCAGCTCGGCGGGGGGAAAGGCTAACTATGGCTACACCTTC
TRBV5-6	TRBJ2-1	-	-	CASSPVRRLGEQFF	TGTGCCAGCAGCCCCGTTAGGCGTTTGGGTGAGCAGTTCTTC
TRBV19	TRBJ1-5	-	-	CASSIPGPGVEPQHF	TGTGCCAGTAGTATCCCGGGACCAGGGGTGGAGCCCCAGCATTTT
TRBV29-1	TRBJ1-1	-	-	CSGKASAEAFF	TGCAGCGGAAAAGCGAGCGCTGAAGCTTTCTTT
TRBV28	TRBJ2-7	-	few	CASSVPYEQYF	TGTGCCAGCAGTGTCCCCTACGAGCAGTACTTC
TRBV11-3	TRBJ2-5	TRBD2	few	CASSLGTGGAKTQYF	TGTGCCAGCAGCTTAGGAACCGGGGGGGCGAAGACCCAGTACTTC
TRBV7-3	TRBJ2-2	-	-	CASSSPKTGELFF	TGTGCCAGCAGCTCCCCTAAGACCGGGGAGCTGTTTTTT
TRBV6-6	TRBJ2-3	-	-	CASTPRGTDTQYF	TGTGCCAGCACTCCCAGGGGCACAGATACGCAGTATTTT
TRBV19	TRBJ1-2	-	-	CASTPAVGGEWRGYTF	TGTGCCAGTACCCCCGCGGTGGGGGGCGAATGGCGTGGCTACACCTTC
TRBV2	TRBJ2-4	TRBD2	once	CASSEYGGAQRNIQYF	TGTGCCAGCAGTGAATACGGGGGGGCGCAGAGAAACATTCAGTACTTC
TRBV5-1	TRBJ1-3	-	-	CASSSSNTTGDAGNTIYF	TGCGCCAGCAGCTCCTCTAATACCACAGGCGACGCTGGAAACACCATATATTTT
TRBV5-8	TRBJ2-6	-	-	CASSPRIQGAGANVLTF	TGTGCCAGCAGCCCCCGGATACAAGGAGCAGGGGCCAACGTCCTGACTTTC
TRBV7-6	TRBJ1-4	TRBD1	-	CASSINPPGQGLEKLFF	TGTGCCAGCAGCATTAATCCACCGGGACAGGGACTCGAAAAACTGTTTTTT
TRBV5-1	TRBJ1-1	-	-	CASQGSGVGNTEAFF	TGCGCCAGCCAAGGGTCCGGGGTCGGGAACACTGAAGCTTTCTTT
TRBV28	TRBJ2-7	-	-	CASSKPRRGSPQYF	TGTGCCAGCAGTAAGCCTCGACGGGGGTCCCCGCAGTACTTC
TRBV7-9	TRBJ2-1	TRBD2	-	CASSSLPVGLAGNEQFF	TGTGCCAGCAGCTCATTGCCGGTTGGGCTAGCGGGTAATGAGCAGTTCTTC
TRBV7-8	TRBJ2-2	TRBD2	-	CASSYGTSGNTGELFF	TGTGCCAGCAGCTACGGGACTAGCGGTAACACCGGGGAGCTGTTTTTT
TRBV7-8	TRBJ1-1	-	-	CASSRDRTDTFEAFF	TGTGCCAGCAGCCGAGATCGGACAGATACCTTTGAAGCTTTCTTT
TRBV4-2	TRBJ1-6	TRBD1	once	CASSQFSSGTGNSPLHF	TGTGCCAGCAGCCAATTTAGTTCCGGGACAGGGAATTCACCCCTCCACTTT
TRBV4-2	TRBJ2-3	-	-	CASSQEGARDTQYF	TGTGCCAGCAGCCAAGAGGGAGCCCGGGATACGCAGTATTTT
TRBV15	TRBJ1-5	-	-	CATSSVLTVNQPQHF	TGTGCCACCAGCAGTGTTCTGACAGTGAATCAGCCCCAGCATTTT
TRBV20-1	TRBJ1-2	-	-	CSATGGGGYTF	TGCAGTGCCACCGGGGGAGGAGGCTACACCTTC
TRBV24-1	TRBJ2-5	TRBD1	-	CATSAGTGTIQETQYF	TGTGCCACCAGTGCCGGGACAGGGACTATCCAAGAGACCCAGTACTTC
TRBV11-1	TRBJ2-3	-	-	CASSLDKVADTQYF	TGTGCCAGCAGCTTAGATAAGGTAGCCGATACGCAGTATTTT
TRBV29-1	TRBJ1-4	TRBD1	-	CSVNDRAANEKLFF	TGCAGCGTTAATGACAGGGCTGCTAATGAAAAACTGTTTTTT
TRBV6-6	TRBJ1-1	-	-	CASSWTKGTWGTEAFF	TGTGCCAGCAGTTGGACTAAGGGGACCTGGGGCACTGAAGCTTTCTTT
TRBV14	TRBJ1-1	-	-	CASSQGGREAFF	TGTGCCAGCAGCCAAGGGGGCAGGGAAGCTTTCTTT
TRBV29-1	TRBJ2-7	TRBD1	few	CSASFRDRSPYEQYF	TGCAGCGCTTCATTTAGGGACAGGTCCCCCTACGAGCAGTACTTC
TRBV6-5	TRBJ2-1	TRBD2	once	CASSSQRGGLSEQFF	TGTGCCAGCAGCTCCCAGCGGGGGGGCCTGAGTGAGCAGTTCTTC
TRBV12-3/TRBV12-4	TRBJ1-5	-	-	CASSARQVDQPQHF	TGTGCCAGCAGCGCGAGACAGGTAGATCAGCCCCAGCATTTT
TRBV5-1	TRBJ1-2	-	-	CASSPEGMRGYTF	TGCGCCAGCAGCCCGGAGGGTATGCGAGGCTACACCTTC
TRBV6-2/TRBV6-3	TRBJ1-2	-	-	CASRESTGLGYTF	TGTGCCAGCAGGGAGAGCACAGGGCTCGGCTACACCTTC